A selection of T cell receptor beta chains follows, all from one sample in a study of blood T cell repertoires in COVID-19. Method: immunoSEQ multiplex PCR; TCRdb's copy keeps in-frame clones and lacks some. The sample carries fewer than 400,000 clones, roughly nine tenths recorded once. Source material: PBMCs or T cells enriched from blood (not recorded which). These receptors were taken from a woman in her 30s who had recovered from COVID-19. The CDR3 runs from the conserved cysteine through the conserved F or W. The D gene is left open where the match is weak. Clone size, where shown, is once, few, many, or a class for clones that have expanded.

v_call	clone_size	j_call	d_call	cdr3_nt	cdr3_aa
TRBV29-1	many	TRBJ2-1	TRBD2	TGCAGCGGTACGCTAGCGGGCAATGAGCAGTTCTTC	CSGTLAGNEQFF
TRBV24-1	-	TRBJ2-1	TRBD1	TGTGCCACCAGTGACTCGGGACAGGGGGGGGCAAACAATGAGCAGTTCTTC	CATSDSGQGGANNEQFF
TRBV18	-	TRBJ2-7	-	TGTGCCAGCTCTTCGGGACTGGCTACTTACGAGCAGTACTTC	CASSSGLATYEQYF
TRBV20-1	-	TRBJ2-3	-	TGCAGTGCTAGAGTCGGGGATACGCAGTATTTT	CSARVGDTQYF
TRBV3-1/TRBV3-2	-	TRBJ2-1	TRBD1	TGTGCCAGCAGCCAAGGCTTACAGGGGTTTAGTAATGAGCAGTTCTTC	CASSQGLQGFSNEQFF
TRBV2	-	TRBJ2-1	-	TGTGCCAGCAGTGAGGACAGCACCTTCTACAATGAGCAGTTCTTC	CASSEDSTFYNEQFF
TRBV24-1	-	TRBJ1-5	-	TGTGCCACCAGCCTGGGGGGGGGACAGCCCCAGCATTTT	CATSLGGGQPQHF
TRBV27	-	TRBJ1-2	TRBD1	TGTGCCACCCGGGACAGGGGGCTGTTTGGCTACACCTTC	CATRDRGLFGYTF
TRBV6-2/TRBV6-3	once	TRBJ1-1	-	TGTGCCAGCAGTAAACTAGGCGCAGCGAACACTGAAGCTTTCTTT	CASSKLGAANTEAFF
TRBV5-1	-	TRBJ2-3	-	TGCGCCAGCAGCCCCCCCAGGGATGTTGCAGATACGCAGTATTTT	CASSPPRDVADTQYF
TRBV24-1	-	TRBJ2-7	TRBD2	TGTGCCACCAGTGATCCAGCGGGAGCGTGGCCCTACGAGCAGTACTTC	CATSDPAGAWPYEQYF
TRBV5-1	-	TRBJ1-6	TRBD1	TGCGCCAGCAGCCCAAATAGACAGGGAAAGTCACCCCTCCACTTT	CASSPNRQGKSPLHF
TRBV6-2/TRBV6-3	-	TRBJ2-2	-	TGTGCCAGCAGTTACGGTGGGAGTTCTCGGGAGCTGTTTTTT	CASSYGGSSRELFF
TRBV6-2/TRBV6-3	once	TRBJ2-5	TRBD1	TGTGCCAGCAGTTACCCCGGACAGGGTTGGGAGACCCAGTACTTC	CASSYPGQGWETQYF
TRBV7-8	-	TRBJ1-1	-	TGTGCCAGCAGCTTACCGGTAGGCGGGAACACTGAAGCTTTCTTT	CASSLPVGGNTEAFF
TRBV19	-	TRBJ1-5	-	TGTGCCACCATGGGGGGGGGAATGGCTCAGCCCCAGCATTTT	CATMGGGMAQPQHF
TRBV4-1	-	TRBJ2-1	-	TGCGCCAGCAGCCAAGATTCTCACGGGAATGAGCAGTTCTTC	CASSQDSHGNEQFF
TRBV6-5	-	TRBJ1-2	-	TGTGCCAGCAGTTACTCGGGAACAGGAGAGGTCTACACCTTC	CASSYSGTGEVYTF
TRBV29-1	once	TRBJ1-1	-	TGCAGCGTTCCAGGGATGAACACTGAAGCTTTCTTT	CSVPGMNTEAFF
TRBV27	-	TRBJ1-1	-	TGTGCCAGCAGCTGGGGCGGGAACACTGAAGCTTTCTTT	CASSWGGNTEAFF
TRBV6-5	-	TRBJ1-6	-	TGTGCCAGCAGCAGGGGATATAATTCACCCCTCCACTTT	CASSRGYNSPLHF
TRBV4-3	once	TRBJ1-1	-	TGCGCCAGCAGCCGAGCCCGAAGAGAGAACACTGAAGCTTTCTTT	CASSRARRENTEAFF
TRBV27	-	TRBJ2-2	TRBD1	TGTGCCAGCAGTTCCGCGGACAGGTGGGACACCGGGGAGCTGTTTTTT	CASSSADRWDTGELFF
TRBV5-4	-	TRBJ1-1	TRBD1	TGTGCCAGCAGCTCATGGGACAGGAAAAACACTGAAGCTTTCTTT	CASSSWDRKNTEAFF
TRBV4-1	-	TRBJ2-1	-	TGCGCCAGCAGCCACCCCCGGGGGAACCCGTCTCGGGAGCAGTTCTTC	CASSHPRGNPSREQFF
TRBV11-2	-	TRBJ2-7	-	TGTGCCAGCAGCTTACCTGCCTACGAGCAGTACTTC	CASSLPAYEQYF
TRBV7-8	few	TRBJ1-6	TRBD1	TGTGCCAGCAGCTTAGTAGGGACAGGGGCTTCACCCCTCCACTTT	CASSLVGTGASPLHF
TRBV4-1	-	TRBJ1-1	-	TGCGCCAGCAGCCAACCCGGGGAGGGGGGTGAAGCTTTCTTT	CASSQPGEGGEAFF